One sample yielded the 13 T cell receptor beta chains listed below, sequenced in a study of immune evolution from preneoplasia to lung adenocarcinoma. This table comes from immunoSEQ multiplex PCR, and its TCRdb copy is limited to in-frame clones, with some not included. This table has about 6,600 clones, approximately 80% appearing once. The sequenced sample consisted of FFPE lung adenocarcinoma in situ tissue. The origin of the receptors is a person aged 55-80 years with lung adenocarcinoma.

The V call is TRBV9, the J call TRBJ1-3; D gene unclear. The V gene's germline CDR1 is SGDLS and CDR2 YYNGEE. Trimming shortened V by 1 base and J by 0 bases, and 5 bases separated the two germline ends. The CDR3 contains 14 residues. The DNA for the CDR3 is TGTGCCAGCAGCGTATTGAGCTCTGGAAACACCATATATTTT. This sequence encodes CASSVLSSGNTIYF. Variable domain in full (rest from reference TRBV9 and TRBJ1-3): DSGVTQTPKHLITATGQRVTLRCSPRSGDLSVYWYQQSLDQGLQFLIQYYNGEERAKGNILERFSAQQFPDLHSELNLSSLELGDSALYFCASSVLSSGNTIYFGEGSWLTVV.

The chain is built from TRBV28 and TRBJ1-4; TRBD1 matches 9 bases. From germline, CDR1 is MDHEN and CDR2 SYDVKM. The CDR3 totals 19 residues. With V trimmed by 5 bases and J by 0 bases, 13 bases remained unmatched. The CDR3 loop is CASSPWTGEVWATNEKLFF. The CDR3 DNA reads TGTGCCAGCAGTCCCTGGACAGGGGAGGTCTGGGCAACTAATGAAAAACTGTTTTTT.

This chain connects TRBV6-5 to TRBJ1-5; maybe TRBD1 (5 bases). Per germline, CDR1 MNHEY and CDR2 SVGAGI. Trimming took off 2 bases at V and 9 bases at J, with 11 bases between the two ends. This CDR3 contains 13 residues. The CDR3 nucleotides are TGTGCCAGCAGTTACCTCCCAGGGCCGCCCCAGCATTTT. Protein: CASSYLPGPPQHF.

The V gene is TRBV5-4, the J gene TRBJ2-5; possibly TRBD1 for D (5 bases). This CDR3 is built from 14 residues. V lost 4 bases and J lost 2, with 12 bases in between. Germline V CDR1 and CDR2: SGHNT, YYREEE (reference sequence). The CDR3 loop reads CASSDDSLQETQYF. CDR3 bases: TGTGCCAGCAGCGACGACAGCCTACAAGAGACCCAGTACTTC.

By sample fraction, this clone is large. The V call is TRBV23-1, the J call TRBJ1-2; 12 bases fit TRBD1. TRBV23-1 is given ORF status, its function remaining uncertain. V gave up 9 bases and J gave up 8 bases; unmatched junction bases: 16. CDR3 length: 16 amino acids. The CDR3 DNA sequence: TGCGCCAGACTCTTCCCGTTTGGGGACAGGGGGCGGGGCTACACCTTC. This translates into CARLFPFGDRGRGYTF.

This clone was observed a single time. V gene TRBV7-2 combines with J gene TRBJ2-7; no clear D gene. Germline loops: CDR1 SGHTA, CDR2 FQGNSA. V lost 4 bases to trimming and J lost 3 bases, with 13 bases between them. This CDR3 has 14 residues. The CDR3 protein is CASSYRSQLYEQYF. CDR3 DNA: TGTGCCAGCAGCTACCGGTCCCAACTCTACGAGCAGTACTTC.

The J gene is TRBJ2-5, the V gene TRBV7-9, with 7 bases fitting TRBD2. Germline CDR1 reads SEHNR; CDR2 reads FQNEAQ (reference sequence). There are 16 residues in the CDR3. V lost 5 bases and J lost 3; bases outside the gene matches: 12. CDR3 nucleotide sequence: TGTGCCAGCAGCGAAAGGGTGCGGGGGAGTAAAGAGACCCAGTACTTC. Its translation is CASSERVRGSKETQYF.

The chain combines TRBV7-3 with TRBJ2-6; D may be TRBD1 (5 bases). The V end lost 2 bases, the J end lost 7 bases, and 21 bases lay between the germline ends. Per germline, CDR1 SGHTA and CDR2 FQGTGA. The CDR3 is 18 residues long. The DNA for the CDR3 is TGTGCCAGCAGCTTATCGTCTTTTGGGGCCCAAGGAGCCAACGTCCTGACTTTC. Encoded protein: CASSLSSFGAQGANVLTF.

This clone has only one observation. V usage is TRBV19 and J usage is TRBJ1-2, with 7 bases that match TRBD1. With 11 bases clipped from V and 3 bases from J, the junction kept 6 bases outside the gene matches. Germline V lookup: CDR1 LNHDA, CDR2 SQIVND (reference sequence). The CDR3 is 12 residues long. CDR3 loop: CAGWTGDYGYTF. The CDR3 region has the DNA TGTGCCGGTTGGACAGGAGACTATGGCTACACCTTC.

V usage is TRBV5-6 and J usage is TRBJ1-1, with a weak D call TRBD1 (5 bases). The germline gives CDR1 SGHDT, CDR2 YYEEEE. The CDR3 spans 14 residues. Trimming stripped 4 bases from V and 5 bases from J, with 15 bases between. The CDR3 protein is CASSPQIQATEAFF. The CDR3 DNA reads as TGTGCCAGCAGCCCGCAAATACAGGCTACTGAAGCTTTCTTT.

The genes are TRBV18 and TRBJ1-1, with a weak D call TRBD1 (5 bases). Per the germline V gene, CDR1 is KGHSH and CDR2 is LQKENI. The CDR3 sequence is 14 residues long. Trimming took off 5 bases at V and 1 base at J, with 11 bases between the two ends. CDR3 DNA: TGTGCCAGCTCAGCCGGGGGGAGGAACACTGAAGCTTTCTTT. Translated: CASSAGGRNTEAFF.

The rearrangement links TRBV7-2 to TRBJ2-7, with 11 bases identical to TRBD2. With 4 bases clipped from V and 6 bases from J, the junction kept 11 bases outside the gene matches. The CDR3 runs 16 residues. CDR1 and CDR2 from the germline V gene are SGHTA and FQGNSA. The CDR3: CASSSRTSGRWGEQYF. As DNA, the CDR3 is TGTGCCAGCAGCTCCCGGACTAGCGGGCGTTGGGGCGAGCAGTACTTC.

This chain joins TRBV19 and TRBJ2-2; D call uncertain. This CDR3 contains 15 residues. Germline CDR1 is LNHDA and CDR2 is SQIVND (reference sequence). The V and J ends lost 5 bases and 5 bases respectively, with 15 bases between them. DNA for the CDR3: TGTGCCAGTAGTCAGCGCCTAGTTATGACCGGGGAGCTGTTTTTT. The encoded protein is CASSQRLVMTGELFF.